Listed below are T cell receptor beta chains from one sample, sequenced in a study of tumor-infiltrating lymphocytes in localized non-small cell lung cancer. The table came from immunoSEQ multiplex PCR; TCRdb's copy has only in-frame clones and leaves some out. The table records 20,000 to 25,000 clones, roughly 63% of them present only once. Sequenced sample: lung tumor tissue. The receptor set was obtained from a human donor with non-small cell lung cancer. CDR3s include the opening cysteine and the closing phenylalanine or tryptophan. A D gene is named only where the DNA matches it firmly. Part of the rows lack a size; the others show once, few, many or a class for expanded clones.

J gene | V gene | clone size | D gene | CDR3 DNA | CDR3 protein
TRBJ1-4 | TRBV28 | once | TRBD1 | TGTGCCAGCAGTTTGCCCCCGGGACAGACTAATGAAAAACTGTTTTTT | CASSLPPGQTNEKLFF
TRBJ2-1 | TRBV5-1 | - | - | TGCGCCAGCATTCCATCCCCAGGGGAAACCTACAATGAGCAGTTCTTC | CASIPSPGETYNEQFF
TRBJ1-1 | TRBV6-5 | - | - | TGTGCCAGCAGTTATTCTAGGGGAGGGGTCACTGAAGCTTTCTTT | CASSYSRGGVTEAFF
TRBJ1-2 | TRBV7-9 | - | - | TGTGCCAGCAGCTCCGACGGTAACTATGGCTACACCTTC | CASSSDGNYGYTF
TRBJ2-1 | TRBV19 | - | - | TGTGCCAGTCGGCCCCGAGACGGGAGAGTCAACAATGAGCAGTTCTTC | CASRPRDGRVNNEQFF
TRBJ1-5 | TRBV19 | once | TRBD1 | TGTGCCAGTAGCGACGGGACAGGGTATCAGCCCCAGCATTTT | CASSDGTGYQPQHF
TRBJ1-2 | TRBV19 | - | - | TGTGCCAGTAGTACGGAACCGGACACTGCTGGCTACACCTTC | CASSTEPDTAGYTF
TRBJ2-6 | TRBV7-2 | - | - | TGTGCCAGCAGCTCCCTCTCTGGGGCCAACGTCCTGACTTTC | CASSSLSGANVLTF
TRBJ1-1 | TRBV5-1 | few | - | TGCGCCAGCAGCTTGGCCCAGAGCGGGTACACTGAAGCTTTCTTT | CASSLAQSGYTEAFF
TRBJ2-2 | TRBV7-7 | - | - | TGTGCCAGCAGTGAATATAGGGGAACCGGGGAGCTGTTTTTT | CASSEYRGTGELFF
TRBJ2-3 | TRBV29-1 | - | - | TGCAGCGTTTTACGGGGTTTAGGGGAAACAGATACGCAGTATTTT | CSVLRGLGETDTQYF
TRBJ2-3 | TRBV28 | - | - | TGTGCCAGCTCCCTGGGGACGGGAGCTAGCACAGATACGCAGTATTTT | CASSLGTGASTDTQYF
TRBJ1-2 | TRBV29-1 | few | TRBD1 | TGCAGCGTTGTGGGGGGACAGGGGAAAGGAAACTATGGCTACACCTTC | CSVVGGQGKGNYGYTF
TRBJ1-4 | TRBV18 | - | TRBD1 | TGTGCCAGCTCTCTAGCCGGGACAGCAGGGGAAAAACTGTTTTTT | CASSLAGTAGEKLFF
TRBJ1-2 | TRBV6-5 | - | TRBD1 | TGTGCCAGCAGCCCGGGGACAGACCATGGCTACACCTTC | CASSPGTDHGYTF
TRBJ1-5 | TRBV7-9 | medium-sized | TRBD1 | TGTGCCAGCAGCCCGGGACAGGGGAATAGCAATCAGCCCCAGCATTTT | CASSPGQGNSNQPQHF
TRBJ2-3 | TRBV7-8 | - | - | TGTGCCAGCAGCTTGGGTTCTCCTAGCACAGATACGCAGTATTTT | CASSLGSPSTDTQYF
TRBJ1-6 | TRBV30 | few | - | TGTGCCTGGATAAACCCGGGACTCAATTGGTCACCCCTCCACTTT | CAWINPGLNWSPLHF
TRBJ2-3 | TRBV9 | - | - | TGTGCCAGCACCCCCGGGACATCCCTCACAGATACGCAGTATTTT | CASTPGTSLTDTQYF
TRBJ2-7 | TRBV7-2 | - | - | TGTGCCAGCAGCCGCGGACAGATCTACGAGCAGTACTTC | CASSRGQIYEQYF
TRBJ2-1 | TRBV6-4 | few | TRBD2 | TGTGCCAGCAGTGAGGGACTAGCGGGTTACAATGAGCAGTTCTTC | CASSEGLAGYNEQFF
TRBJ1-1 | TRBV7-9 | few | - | TGTGCCAGCAGCCGTTCAGGGGAGAGGACTGAAGCTTTCTTT | CASSRSGERTEAFF
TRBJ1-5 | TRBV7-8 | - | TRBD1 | TGTGCCAGCAGCTTAAATCCGGGACAGGGCCATCAGCCCCAGCATTTT | CASSLNPGQGHQPQHF
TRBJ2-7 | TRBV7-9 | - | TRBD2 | TGTGCCAGCAGCTTAGATGGGGGACTAGTCTACGAGCAGTACTTC | CASSLDGGLVYEQYF
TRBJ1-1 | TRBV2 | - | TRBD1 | TGTGCCAGCAGTAAACAGGGGAGCACTGAAGCTTTCTTT | CASSKQGSTEAFF
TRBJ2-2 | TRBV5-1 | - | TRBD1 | TGCGCCAGCAGCTTGGCAGGGGGCGCGAACACCGGGGAGCTGTTTTTT | CASSLAGGANTGELFF
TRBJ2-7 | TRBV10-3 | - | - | TGTGCCATCAGTGAGTCGAAGCACAGACTCGAGCAGTACTTC | CAISESKHRLEQYF
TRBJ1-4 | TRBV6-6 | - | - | TGTGCCAGCAGTTATAATGAAAAACTGTTTTTT | CASSYNEKLFF
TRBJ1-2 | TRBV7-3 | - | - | TGTGCCAGCAGCCCCGCAGGAGGTAGGGCCCCCTATGGCTACACCTTC | CASSPAGGRAPYGYTF
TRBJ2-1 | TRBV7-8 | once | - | TGTGCCAGCAGCTCCAGGGGCCTGACCTCCTACAATGAGCAGTTCTTC | CASSSRGLTSYNEQFF
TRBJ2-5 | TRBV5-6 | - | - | TGTGCCAGCAGCTTCCCGGGGGAGGGAGGGGGAGAGACCCAGTACTTC | CASSFPGEGGGETQYF
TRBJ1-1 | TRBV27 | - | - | TGTGCCAGCAGTTTTTCACCGTTGAACACTGAAGCTTTCTTT | CASSFSPLNTEAFF
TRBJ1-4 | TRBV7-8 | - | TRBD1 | TGTGCCAGCAGCCTCGACAGGGTAACTAATGAAAAACTGTTTTTT | CASSLDRVTNEKLFF
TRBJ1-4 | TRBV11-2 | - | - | TGTGCCAGCAGCTTATTGAGGGGAGAGGGGACTAATGAAAAACTGTTTTTT | CASSLLRGEGTNEKLFF
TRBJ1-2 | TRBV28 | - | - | TGTGCCAGCCTCACCTACTCCGGCTCAAACTATGGCTACACCTTC | CASLTYSGSNYGYTF
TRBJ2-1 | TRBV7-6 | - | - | TGTGCCAGCAGCTTAGCCCCCTCCGGGACCCCAAGCTACAATGAGCAGTTCTTC | CASSLAPSGTPSYNEQFF
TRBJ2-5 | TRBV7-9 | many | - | TGTGCCAGCAGCCCCCGGGTGGAGACCCAGTACTTC | CASSPRVETQYF
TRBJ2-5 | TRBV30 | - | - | TGTGCCTGGAGTGTAGGGGCGACTCGGAAAGAGACCCAGTACTTC | CAWSVGATRKETQYF
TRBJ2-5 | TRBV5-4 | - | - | TGTGCCAGCAGCTTCTCCGGACAGCAAGAGACCCAGTACTTC | CASSFSGQQETQYF
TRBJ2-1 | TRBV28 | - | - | TGTGCCAGCAGCCCCCGGGGGGCAGGGACCAATGAGCAGTTCTTC | CASSPRGAGTNEQFF
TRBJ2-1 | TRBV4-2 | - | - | TGTGCCAGCAGCCAAAGGCCTACTTGGACAGTAGACAATGAGCAGTTCTTC | CASSQRPTWTVDNEQFF
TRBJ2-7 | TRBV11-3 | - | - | TGTGCCAGCAGCCTCCAACCTAGCGCCGAGCAGTACTTC | CASSLQPSAEQYF
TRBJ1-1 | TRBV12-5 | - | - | TGTGCTAGTGGTCGGGACATCGGACCAGCGGAAGCTTTCTTT | CASGRDIGPAEAFF
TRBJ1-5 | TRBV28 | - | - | TGTGCCAGCAGTTTAAATGGGTGGGGCAATCAGCCCCAGCATTTT | CASSLNGWGNQPQHF
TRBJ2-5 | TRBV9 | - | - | TGTGCCAGCAGCCTAACCTCCTACGGACAGACCCAGTACTTC | CASSLTSYGQTQYF
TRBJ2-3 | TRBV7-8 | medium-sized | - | TGTGCCAGCAGCTCCCAGGGGGGAAGTTTGTTAGATACGCAGTATTTT | CASSSQGGSLLDTQYF
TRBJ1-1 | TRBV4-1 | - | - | TGCGCCAGCAGCCAAGAGAGGAACACTGAAGCTTTCTTT | CASSQERNTEAFF
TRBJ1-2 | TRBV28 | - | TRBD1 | TGTGCCAGCAGTTTACGGACAGGCTATGGCTACACCTTC | CASSLRTGYGYTF
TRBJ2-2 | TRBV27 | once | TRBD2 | TGTGCCAGCAGTTTATGGGAGGGCGGGGAGCTGTTTTTT | CASSLWEGGELFF
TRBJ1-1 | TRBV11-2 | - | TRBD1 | TGTGCCAGCAGCCGTCCCGGGACAGGGATAGCTTTCTTT | CASSRPGTGIAFF
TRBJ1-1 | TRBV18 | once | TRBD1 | TGTGCCAGCTCACAAAGACCCGGGACAGGGAACACTGAAGCTTTCTTT | CASSQRPGTGNTEAFF
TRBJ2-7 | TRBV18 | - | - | TGTGCCAGCTCCGACTACACCTACGAGCAGTACTTC | CASSDYTYEQYF
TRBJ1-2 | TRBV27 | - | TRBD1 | TGTGCCAGCAGTTTATCAGACAGGGGCAGCAGTGGCTACACCTTC | CASSLSDRGSSGYTF
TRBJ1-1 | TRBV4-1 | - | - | TGCGCCAGCAGCCAAGAGGGGGGGATGAACACTGAAGCTTTCTTT | CASSQEGGMNTEAFF
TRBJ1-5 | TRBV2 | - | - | TGTGCCAGCAGTGTGGACGGACTCAATCAGCCCCAGCATTTT | CASSVDGLNQPQHF